This T cell receptor beta chain was documented in a study of OX40 agonist ivuxolimab in advanced cancers. Study summary: Patients were treated with ivuxolimab, an agonistic anti-OX40 (CD134) antibody. Checkpoint inhibitors had been given previously to 35% to 50% of patients. Notes on the study in general: Among the least clonally expanded were partial responders at 0.1-3.0 mg/kg.

The germline V and J ends were trimmed by 1 base and 3 bases, with 25 bases remaining between them. This CDR3 spans 20 amino acids. CDR1 and CDR2 (germline): MDHEN, SYDVKM. Some clones are missing from TCRdb's copy, which holds only in-frame ones; the method was immunoSEQ multiplex PCR. The sample lists fewer than 85,000 clones; approximately 86% were seen once. A single count supports this clone. As yet, its antigen is unknown. The specimen comprised CD4+ or CD8+ T cells sorted from blood, sampled in a trial of the OX40 agonist ivuxolimab. This chain joins TRBV28 and TRBJ2-1; tentative D call: TRBD2 (6 bases). The clonotype was recovered from an adult with an advanced solid tumor such as melanoma, head and neck, liver or kidney cancer. CDR3 sequence (DNA): TGTGCCAGCAGTTTATATCGGGGGTCTCGGTCCTTCCCGGACTACAATGAGCAGTTCTTC. Translating it yields CASSLYRGSRSFPDYNEQFF.